This T cell receptor beta chain was recorded in a study of neurological immune-mediated disorders. Findings of the study overall: Expanded clones shared no identical CDR3 amino acid sequences across subjects, which suggested private TCR-beta repertoires in all groups.

The cDNA was synthesized by 5'RACE incorporating 10-nucleotide random UMIs. TCRdb passed the 5' RACE reads through MiXCR, listing each CDR3 protein once. The data show about 36,000 distinct CDR3 sequences, under 13% seen once. The sample holds many counts of this clonotype. What it recognizes is unknown. CDR1 and CDR2 (germline): DFQATT, SNEGSKA (reference sequence). V lost 2 bases and J 4 bases, leaving 5 bases between the germline ends. This CDR3 has 11 amino acids. The chain is built from TRBV20-1 and TRBJ1-1, with D uncertain. Sample: PBMCs. This clonotype was obtained from a young woman with HTLV-1-associated myelopathy (HAM/TSP). In DNA form, the CDR3 reads TGCAGTGCTAGAAGGAGCACTGAAGCTTTCTTT. This translates into CSARRSTEAFF.